This T cell receptor beta chain was captured in a study of CD8 T cells in ankylosing spondylitis. General study points: According to the report, clones linked to the disease were significantly enriched in matched synovial fluid samples taken from ankylosing spondylitis patients.

Each CDR3 protein gets one entry after TCRdb re-called the 5' RACE reads with MiXCR. The table has 30,000 to 45,000 distinct CDR3 sequences, approximately 16% seen once. This clonotype was observed a handful of times. What it binds is unknown. Germline V gives CDR1 SEHNR, CDR2 FQNEAQ (reference sequence). CDR3 length: 16 amino acids. Deletions cut 5 bases from V and 0 bases from J, with 14 bases between. V gene TRBV7-9 combines with J gene TRBJ2-1; possible D gene TRBD2, 5 bases. The sequence was collected from a male donor with ankylosing spondylitis or in good health (not recorded which). Sequenced material: blood. The CDR3 here is CASSQLAGPSYNEQFF. The DNA of the CDR3 is TGTGCCAGCAGCCAATTGGCGGGTCCCTCCTACAATGAGCAGTTCTTC.